This T cell receptor beta chain was recovered during a study of control samples from healthy donors and cancer patients. Germline CDR1 reads SGHDT; CDR2 reads YYEEEE. This CDR3 region has 16 residues. Losses at the gene ends were 3 bases for V and 6 bases for J; bases not matched to a gene: 13. The method was immunoSEQ multiplex PCR; TCRdb's version includes in-frame clones alone and lacks a portion of them. This sample has about 130,000 clones; 80% to 95% occur once, and the top ten carry roughly 2.7%. This clone was counted once. The TCR originated in a man between 18 and 35 years old in good health. The sequenced sample was blood. The V call is TRBV5-6, the J call TRBJ2-3; 7 bases fit TRBD1. The CDR3 nucleotides read TGTGCCAGCAGCTATAGGACAGGAACGGTAGTGGATACGCAGTATTTT. Residues: CASSYRTGTVVDTQYF. The full variable domain, with the rest looked up from reference TRBV5-6 and TRBJ2-3, is DAGVTQSPTHLIKTRGQQVTLRCSPKSGHDTVSWYQQALGQGPQFIFQYYEEEERQRGNFPDRFSGHQFPNYSSELNVNALLLGDSALYLCASSYRTGTVVDTQYFGPGTRLTVL.